A single sample gave rise to the 30 T cell receptor delta chains below, sequenced in a study of γδ T cells in repeated Plasmodium falciparum infection. Gammadelta T cells were flow-sorted from PBMC into Vgamma9/Vdelta2+ and Vdelta2-negative populations for bulk analysis. TCRdb reapplied CATT to the multiplex PCR reads. The sample lists 85,000 to 100,000 delta-chain clones, 0.75% to 1% seen once, with more than 9% in the top ten. The sample comprised gamma-delta T cells from blood. The receptors stem from a pool of human donors (malaria-infected and uninfected, not separated).

This clone came up many times. This likely came from a read error, as a far larger clone is one base away. This sample includes further DNA sequences coding for the same CDR3. The V and J genes are TRDV1 and TRDJ1; D remains unclear. The germline CDR1 and CDR2 sequences are TSWWSYY and QGS. This CDR3 has 14 residues. The V end was cut by 7 bases, the J end by 0 bases, with 12 bases between. CDR3 loop: CALDAQGYTDKLIF. CDR3 sequence (DNA): TGTGCTCTTGACGCCCAAGGGTACACCGATAAACTCATCTTT.

Comments on this clone: A far larger clone is one nucleotide away, so this likely arose from a read error. The identical CDR3 is also encoded by other nucleotide sequences in the sample. The chain combines TRDV1 with TRDJ1, with TRDD3 identical over 11 bases. The J gene, not given by TCRdb, was assigned here from a germline match of the nucleotide sequence. The CDR3 extends over 26 amino acids. Germline trimming cut 4 bases from V and 0 bases from J; bases unmatched to any gene: 34. Germline V gives CDR1 TSWWSYY, CDR2 QGS. In DNA, the CDR3 is TGTGCTCTTGGGGCCCTTCCTTCCTACCGATTTGTTGGGGGATACGCCCCCGTTCGGTACACCGATAAACTCATCTTT. Translating gives CALGALPSYRFVGGYAPVRYTDKLIF.

As for this clone: This is likely an artifact of a read error, given a far larger clone one base away. The sample contains more than one DNA sequence encoding this CDR3. In nucleotides, the CDR3 is TGTGCCTGTGACACCGTCAGGGGGATTAGTCCGGATAGCACCGACAAACTCATCTTT. Protein product: CACDTVRGISPDSTDKLIF. The V and J genes are TRDV2 and TRDJ1; 7 bases align to TRDD3. Germline V gene sequence: CDR1 GEAIGNYY, CDR2 EKD. CDR3 length equals 19 residues.

This clone has ten or more counts. The genes are TRDV2 and TRDJ1; 12 positions match TRDD3. TCRdb records no J gene; here it was assigned by comparing the DNA to germline. The CDR3 loop spans 20 amino acids. The germline V gene encodes CDR1 GEAIGNYY and CDR2 EKD. V gave up 3 bases and J gave up 3 bases; unmatched junction bases: 19. The CDR3 sequence: CACDPLLGDTPELSSDKLIF. The DNA for the CDR3 is TGTGCCTGTGACCCATTACTGGGGGATACCCCCGAATTGTCGTCCGATAAACTCATCTTT.

As concerns this clone: The translation of this DNA and the TCRdb protein of a much larger clone differ at residue 18, probably owing to a read error; the protein shown here is translated from the DNA. The rearrangement joins TRDV1 to TRDJ1; 9 bases map to TRDD3. TCRdb supplies no J gene; here it was assigned by aligning the nucleotide sequence to germline. This CDR3 has 22 amino acids. The V gene's germline CDR1 is TSWWSYY and CDR2 QGS. The CDR3 DNA is TGTGCTCTTGGGGAACTAAAGGCCTCCTTGGCTGGGGGATTCACCTGCACCGGTAAACTCATCTTT. Amino acid sequence: CALGELKASLAGGFTCTGKLIF.

As to this clone: A far larger clone is only one base removed, so a read error is likely. Other nucleotide sequences from this sample produce the same CDR3. V and J are TRDV1 and TRDJ1; TRDD3 agrees at 9 bases. TCRdb gives no J gene; it was assigned here by matching the DNA to germline. The CDR3 length is 22 residues. The V and J ends lost 1 base and 0 bases, in that order; junction bases with no gene match: 21. Germline values: CDR1 TSWWSYY, CDR2 QGS. The CDR3 DNA sequence: TGTGCTCTTGGGGAACAGGGACTAAAGCGAGGGAGGGGGATACCGTACACCGATAAACTCATCTTT. It is translated as CALGEQGLKRGRGIPYTDKLIF.

A note on this clone: Since a far larger clone is one base different, this is likely a read error. The sample carries other DNA sequences with the same CDR3. V is TRDV2 and J is TRDJ1, with TRDD3 identical over 8 bases. The germline CDR1 and CDR2 sequences are GEAIGNYY and EKD. The trim removed 7 bases at V and 3 bases at J, leaving 12 bases unmatched. There are 15 residues in the CDR3. This CDR3 is CACDPGDSNADKLIF. The DNA of the CDR3 is TGTGCCTGCGACCCGGGGGATAGTAACGCCGATAAACTCATCTTT.

This clone has more than one count but fewer than ten. This sequence is one base from a far larger clone and is likely a read error. The same CDR3 can be traced to other DNA sequences in this sample. The chain joins TRDV2 to TRDJ1; D gene ambiguous. No J gene is reported in TCRdb; it was inferred here by comparing the DNA with germline. The CDR3 sequence is 13 residues long. Germline V CDR1 and CDR2: GEAIGNYY, EKD. The germline V and J ends were trimmed by 3 bases and 9 bases, with 16 bases remaining between them. CDR3: CACDVRRVPELIF. The CDR3 region has the DNA TGTGCCTGTGACGTCCGTCGGGTCCCCGAACTCATCTTT.

About this clone: The protein given by TCRdb reflects a much larger clone and differs at residue 16 from this DNA's translation, likely from a read error; the protein shown is the DNA's translation. CDR3: CACDTAESWGIEFQERKKLIF. In nucleotides, the CDR3 is TGTGCCTGTGACACCGCGGAGAGCTGGGGGATCGAGTTTCAGGAACGGAAAAAACTCATCTTT. The chain recombines TRDV2 with TRDJ1; 9 bases are a match to TRDD3. TCRdb leaves out the J gene; it was filled in here by matching the DNA to germline. After removal of 0 bases from V and 8 bases from J, the junction contained 27 bases not matched to a gene. In germline, CDR1 is GEAIGNYY, CDR2 EKD. The CDR3 loop spans 21 amino acids.

This clone has a handful of counts. A far larger clone lies a single base away; this is likely a read error. Other nucleotide sequences from this sample produce the same CDR3. J gene calling gave no result, while the V gene is TRDV1; the DNA was not compared with TRDD3, the D call given in the table. In germline, CDR1 is TSWWSYY, CDR2 QGS. The length of the CDR3 is 20 residues. The CDR3 DNA reads TGTGCTCTTGGGGAACTAGTTTCGTGGAACCCGAGGGGGTACACCGATAAGCTCATCTTT. Translating it yields CALGELVSWNPRGYTDKLIF.

This clone was detected a few times. A far larger clone is off by one base, so a read error is likely. The same CDR3 can be traced to other DNA sequences in this sample. The rearrangement joins TRDV1 to TRDJ1; D perhaps matches TRDD2 (9 bases). CDR3 size: 23 residues. CDR1 and CDR2 from the germline V gene are TSWWSYY and QGS. CDR3 coding DNA: TGTGCTCTTGGGGAACCCGCCTTCCTACGCCAACTGGGGGGGACATACTACACCGATAAGCTCATCTTT. Protein sequence: CALGEPAFLRQLGGTYYTDKLIF.

On this clone: The TCRdb record carries a much larger clone's protein, which differs from this DNA's translation at residue 9; a read error is the likely cause, and the protein listed here is the DNA translation. J is TRDJ1 and V is TRDV1; unclear D gene. Germline lookup yields CDR1 TSWWSYY and CDR2 QGS. V gave up 0 bases and J gave up 7 bases, with 9 bases separating them. CDR3 size: 13 residues. DNA for the CDR3: TGTGCTCTTGGGGAACTAGTGGGTGGTAAACTCATCTTT. This translates into CALGELVGGKLIF.

This clone was counted between two and nine times. The TCRdb protein comes from a much larger clone and disagrees with this DNA's translation at residue 16, likely due to a read error; the protein given here is derived from the DNA. The V gene reported is TRDV2; the J gene is uncalled; TRDD3 was called by the table and not checked on the DNA. The CDR3 loop spans 18 amino acids. CDR1 GEAIGNYY and CDR2 EKD come from the germline V gene. CDR3 bases: TGTGCCTGTGACCCGCTCGGGAAGGTGCTCAATTACACCGATAAACCCATCTTT. It specifies CACDPLGKVLNYTDKPIF.

In this sample, this clone turned up a few times. Translating this DNA gives a protein that differs at residue 6 from the TCRdb one, which belongs to a much larger clone; a read error is likely, and the protein shown is this translation. The gene calls are TRDV1 and TRDJ1; 10 positions agree with TRDD3. Germline matching of the DNA provided the J gene here, since TCRdb leaves it blank. The CDR3 consists of 19 residues. Trimming took 5 bases from V and 0 from J; bases not matched to a gene: 15. CDR1 and CDR2 (germline): TSWWSYY, QGS. CDR3 in amino acids: CALGSSGGYGPPYTDKLIF. CDR3 DNA sequence: TGTGCTCTTGGGTCCTCAGGGGGATACGGTCCTCCGTACACCGATAAACTCATCTTT.

A word on this clone: TCRdb pairs this DNA with a much larger clone's protein that differs at residue 5, likely a read error; the protein shown was translated from the DNA. V usage is TRDV2 and J usage is TRDJ1; D call uncertain. Germline CDR1 is GEAIGNYY and CDR2 is EKD. The ends were cut back, 3 bases at V and 3 bases at J, with 10 bases in the middle. This CDR3 is built from 13 residues. The CDR3 DNA follows: TGTGCCTGTGACGCCGGACGACCCGATAAACTCATCTTT. This gives the protein CACDAGRPDKLIF.

This clone was counted between two and nine times. TCRdb records a much larger clone's protein for this DNA, with a difference at residue 9 that likely arises from a read error; the protein given is the translation of the DNA. This sequence joins TRDV2 and TRDJ1; TRDD3 matches 8 bases. With 4 bases clipped from V and 8 bases from J, the junction kept 8 bases outside the gene matches. This CDR3 spans 13 amino acids. CDR1 is GEAIGNYY and CDR2 is EKD in the germline V gene. In DNA form, the CDR3 reads TGTGCCTGTGATCACGGGATACGTGAAAAACTCATCTTT. Its protein product is CACDHGIREKLIF.

This clone was seen a handful of times. The chain carries TRDV1 and TRDJ1, with 8 positions matching TRDD3. Trimming at V came to 2 bases and at J to 0 bases, leaving 17 bases not matched to a gene. CDR3 length: 20 amino acids. Germline V gene lookup returns CDR1 TSWWSYY and CDR2 QGS. The CDR3 loop is CALGESPTRYWGANTDKLIF. CDR3 in DNA: TGTGCTCTTGGGGAAAGTCCTACGCGGTACTGGGGGGCAAACACCGATAAACTCATCTTT.

This clone was seen more than once but under ten times. A read error likely explains why the TCRdb protein, taken from a much larger clone, differs from this DNA's translation at residue 11; the protein shown is translated from the DNA. V and J are TRDV1 and TRDJ1, with 9 bases matching TRDD3. The germline CDR1 and CDR2 sequences are TSWWSYY and QGS. The CDR3 runs 17 residues. With 1 base clipped from V and 1 base from J, the junction kept 7 bases outside the gene matches. CDR3 sequence: CALGEPGDTPPTDKLIF. The CDR3 DNA sequence: TGTGCTCTTGGGGAACCGGGGGATACCCCCCCCACCGATAAACTCATCTTT.

As regards this clone: TCRdb records a much larger clone's protein for this DNA, with a difference at residue 5 that likely arises from a read error; the protein given is the translation of the DNA. This chain joins TRDV1 and TRDJ1; TRDD3 is a possible D gene (6 bases). Germline-derived CDR1 and CDR2 are TSWWSYY and QGS. The CDR3 is 22 residues long. Between the trimmed V and J ends, which lost 3 bases and 0 bases, there was a span of 32 bases. The CDR3 nucleotides read TGTGCTCTTGGGGACCCTCGGAGAAGAGATACGCGGACACCATTCCACACCGATAAACTCATCTTT. It is translated as CALGDPRRRDTRTPFHTDKLIF.

Points on this clone: The protein recorded in TCRdb matches a much larger clone and deviates from this DNA's translation at residues 16 and 20, suggesting a read error; the protein here is obtained by translating the DNA. For the V gene the call is TRDV1; the J gene has no call; whether TRDD3, the table's D call, matches the DNA was not checked. Per germline, CDR1 TSWWSYY and CDR2 QGS. The CDR3 spans 22 residues. The CDR3 loop is CALGELRPILGDTRTSTDKPIF. Written as DNA, the CDR3 is TGTGCTCTTGGGGAACTAAGACCCATTCTGGGGGATACCCGTACTAGCACCGATAAACCCATCTTT.

As concerns this clone: TCRdb's entry gives the protein of a much larger clone, which mismatches this DNA's translation at residue 8, likely from a read error; the protein reported here is translated from the DNA. The chain has TRDV1 and TRDJ1; TRDD2 is a possible D gene (5 bases). The J gene, absent from TCRdb, was called here by matching the DNA to germline. Deletions cut 0 bases from V and 0 bases from J, with 11 bases between. The CDR3 totals 16 residues. Germline assignment: CDR1 TSWWSYY and CDR2 QGS. The CDR3 region has the DNA TGTGCTCTTGGGGAACTGCCCCTACCGTACACCGATAAACTCATCTTT. Residues: CALGELPLPYTDKLIF.

This clone was counted ten times or more. This probably arose from a read error, given a far larger clone one base away. Distinct nucleotide sequences in the sample also encode this CDR3. The chain joins TRDV2 to TRDJ1; 11 bases are shared with TRDD3. TCRdb does not report a J gene; here it was assigned by matching the DNA to germline references. The CDR3 totals 17 residues. Germline CDR1 reads GEAIGNYY; CDR2 reads EKD. The CDR3 loop reads CACVRNYWGIVQDKLIF. CDR3 in DNA: TGCGCCTGTGTCCGAAACTACTGGGGGATAGTTCAGGATAAACTCATCTTT.

About this clone itself: This DNA's translation and the protein TCRdb lists, from a much larger clone, do not match at residue 7, likely due to a read error; the protein shown is translated from the DNA. The J gene is TRDJ1, the V gene TRDV2; D is unresolved. TCRdb records no J gene; here it was assigned by comparing the DNA to germline. Germline V CDR1 and CDR2: GEAIGNYY, EKD. The V and J ends lost 3 bases and 0 bases respectively, with 16 bases between them. This CDR3 has 16 residues. The CDR3: CACDRTVGLYTDKLIF. CDR3 DNA: TGTGCCTGTGACCGTACTGTGGGTTTGTACACCGATAAACTCATCTTT.

Note on this clone: It differs at one base from a far larger clone, so likely a read error. This specimen includes other DNA sequences encoding the same CDR3. V usage is TRDV2 and J usage is TRDJ1; 8 bases align to TRDD3. Germline values: CDR1 GEAIGNYY, CDR2 EKD. The CDR3 is made up of 16 amino acids. DNA for the CDR3: TGTGCCTGTGACACACTGGGGGGGACGTACACCGATAAACTCATCTTC. It specifies CACDTLGGTYTDKLIF.

This clone was seen more than once but under ten times. TCRdb records a much larger clone's protein for this DNA, with a difference at residue 11 that likely arises from a read error; the protein given is the translation of the DNA. The chain uses TRDV2 and TRDJ1; possibly TRDD2 or TRDD3 for D (5 bases each). TCRdb is silent on the J gene; assignment here came from matching the DNA to germline. CDR1 is GEAIGNYY and CDR2 is EKD in the germline V gene. There are 17 residues in the CDR3. The V end lost 2 bases, the J end lost 2 bases, and 20 bases lay between the germline ends. The CDR3 nucleotides are TGTGCCTGTGACATCCTCCGGGATCCTTCTGGAACCGATAAACTCATCTTT. It specifies CACDILRDPSGTDKLIF.

The table lists this clone with a few counts. This DNA's translation differs at residue 16 from TCRdb's protein, which comes from a much larger clone; a read error is likely, and the protein shown is translated from the DNA. This chain uses TRDV1 with TRDJ1; D ambiguous. CDR1 and CDR2 (germline): TSWWSYY, QGS. The CDR3 has 18 amino acids. The CDR3 sequence is CALGDPFPTYGVEFKVIF. The CDR3, as DNA: TGTGCTCTTGGGGACCCCTTTCCCACTTACGGTGTGGAGTTTAAAGTCATCTTT.

In this sample, this clone turned up a few times. TCRdb's listed protein matches a much larger clone and diverges from this DNA's translation at residue 7, likely through a read error; the protein shown comes from the DNA. This sequence joins TRDV1 and TRDJ1, with 8 bases that match TRDD2. No J gene is reported in TCRdb; it was inferred here by comparing the DNA with germline. This CDR3 contains 19 residues. Germline V lookup: CDR1 TSWWSYY, CDR2 QGS. The V gene end was trimmed by 4 bases and the J gene end by 2 bases; junction bases not matched to a gene: 18. The chain's CDR3 is CALGALPLPSETGTDKLIF. The CDR3 DNA sequence: TGTGCTCTTGGGGCCTTACCCCTTCCTAGTGAGACTGGGACCGATAAACTCATCTTT.

The sample holds a few counts of this clone. This likely stems from a read error, as it lies one base from a far larger clone. The same CDR3 arises from other DNA sequences in this sample as well. No J gene was assigned, while the V gene was called as TRDV2; TRDD3, the D gene given by the table, was not confirmed from the DNA. From germline, CDR1 is GEAIGNYY and CDR2 EKD. The CDR3 is 23 residues long. CDR3 sequence: CACDRLLGDTPHGKPVGAAQLFF. CDR3 in DNA: TGTGCCTGTGACCGCCTACTGGGGGATACGCCCCACGGTAAACCGGTCGGCGCAGCACAGCTCTTCTTT.

A few counts support this clone. A far larger clone is only one base removed, so a read error is likely. Other DNA sequences in the sample encode the same CDR3. This chain uses TRDV1 with TRDJ2; 12 positions agree with TRDD3. Here the J gene was assigned by germline matching of the DNA, as TCRdb has none. The germline V gene has CDR1 TSWWSYY and CDR2 QGS. The CDR3 consists of 17 residues. Losses at the gene ends were 6 bases for V and 8 bases for J; bases not matched to a gene: 13. The CDR3 protein is CALGFTGGYPPTAQLFF. The CDR3 bases are TGTGCTCTTGGATTTACTGGGGGATACCCCCCGACGGCACAACTCTTCTTT.

Details on this clone: Since a far larger clone is one base different, this is likely a read error. The sample holds other DNA sequences that translate to the same CDR3. V is TRDV1 and J is TRDJ1, with D perhaps TRDD3 (6 bases). The J gene is not listed in TCRdb, so it was assigned here from a DNA match to germline. V was clipped by 3 bases and J by 2 bases, with 34 bases between them. The germline V gene encodes CDR1 TSWWSYY and CDR2 QGS. The CDR3 runs 22 residues. CDR3 coding DNA: TGTGCTCTTGGGGACCATCACTACTTCTTTCACTGGGCCGCCCTCCGGACCGATAAACTCATCTTT. Amino acid sequence: CALGDHHYFFHWAALRTDKLIF.